This T cell receptor (beta chain) was sequenced in a study of immune cell composition in non-small cell lung cancer. Study details: Lung adenocarcinoma or squamous carcinoma made up most tumours.

As regards this clone: Its cognate antigen is unknown.

Assay: immunoSEQ multiplex PCR; the TCRdb copy retains only in-frame clones and omits some. The sample lists roughly 3,500 clones; about 83% were seen once. The CDR3 is made up of 14 amino acids. Germline assignment: CDR1 LGHNA and CDR2 YNFKEQ. V was clipped by 1 base and J by 3 bases; unmatched bases: 1. Study observations and caveats: Lung squamous cell carcinoma tumours had significantly higher top 10 clone scores and productive clonality than lung adenocarcinoma. Tumour TCR-beta clonality showed no significant link to smoking pack-years. Squamous carcinomas (75%) more often had tumour-associated clones >0.5% than adenocarcinomas (around 35%).

Sample: lung tumor tissue. The V and J genes are TRBV4-2 and TRBJ2-7, with 9 nucleotides matching TRBD1. The receptor was derived from a human donor with non-small cell lung cancer. As DNA, the CDR3 is TGTGCCAGCAGCCAAGGGACAGGGGACTACGAGCAGTACTTC. This codes for CASSQGTGDYEQYF.